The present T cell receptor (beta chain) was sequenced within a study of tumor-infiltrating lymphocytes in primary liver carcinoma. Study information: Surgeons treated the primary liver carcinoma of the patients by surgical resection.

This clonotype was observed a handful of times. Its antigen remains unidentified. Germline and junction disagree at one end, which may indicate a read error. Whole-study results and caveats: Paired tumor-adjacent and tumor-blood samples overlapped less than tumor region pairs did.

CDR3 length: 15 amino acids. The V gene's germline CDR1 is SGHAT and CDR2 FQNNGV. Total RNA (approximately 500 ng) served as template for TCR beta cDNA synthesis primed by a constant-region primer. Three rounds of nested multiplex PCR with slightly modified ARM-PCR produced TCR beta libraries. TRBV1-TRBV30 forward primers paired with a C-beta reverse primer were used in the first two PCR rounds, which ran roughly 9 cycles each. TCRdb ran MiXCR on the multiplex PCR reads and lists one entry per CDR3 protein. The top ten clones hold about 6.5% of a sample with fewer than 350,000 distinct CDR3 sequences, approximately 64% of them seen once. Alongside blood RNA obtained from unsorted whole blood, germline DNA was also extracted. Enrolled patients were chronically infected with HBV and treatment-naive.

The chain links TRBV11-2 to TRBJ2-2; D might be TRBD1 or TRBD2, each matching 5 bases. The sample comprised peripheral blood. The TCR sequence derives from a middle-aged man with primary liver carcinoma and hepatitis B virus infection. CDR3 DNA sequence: TGTGCCAGCAGTTTAGAGATGGGGCGGGCCGGGGAGCTGTTTTTT. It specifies CASSLEMGRAGELFF.